One sample yielded the 24 T cell receptor beta chains listed below, sequenced in a study of cytomegalovirus exposure and HLA in healthy donors. PCR employed 60 Vbeta and 13 Jbeta primers. TCRdb's table, derived via immunoSEQ multiplex PCR, lists solely in-frame clones and lacks some. The sample has more than 200,000 clones; 65% to 90% are singletons. The sample was PBMCs. Source of these receptors: a girl aged 5-17 years in good health and CMV-seronegative.

This clone has a single count. This chain uses TRBV2 with TRBJ1-5; D uncertain. The V gene's germline CDR1 is SNHLY and CDR2 FYNNEI. This CDR3 has 11 amino acids. V was shortened by 5 bases and J by 14 bases, with 13 bases between the two germline ends. CDR3 coding DNA: TGTGCCAGCAGTTCCGGTGTTGAAAAGCATTTT. Amino acid sequence: CASSSGVEKHF.

The gene calls are TRBV18 and TRBJ2-7, with TRBD1 matching over 7 bases. Germline CDR1 and CDR2: KGHSH and LQKENI. This CDR3 has 13 residues. Trimming removed 6 bases from V and 2 bases from J; junction bases left unmatched: 4. The CDR3 loop reads CASSPGTAYEQYF. CDR3 sequence (DNA): TGTGCCAGCTCGCCCGGGACAGCCTACGAGCAGTACTTC. The variable domain in full, completed from reference TRBV18 and TRBJ2-7, reads NAGVMQNPRHLVRRRGQEARLRCSPMKGHSHVYWYRQLPEEGLKFMVYLQKENIIDESGMPKERFSAEFPKEGPSILRIQQVVRGDSAAYFCASSPGTAYEQYFGPGTRLTVT.

The chain couples TRBV4-1 to TRBJ1-2; TRBD1 aligns across 9 bases. Germline V gives CDR1 MGHRA, CDR2 YSYEKL. The CDR3 consists of 15 residues. Trimming at V came to 1 base and at J to 7 bases, leaving 7 bases not matched to a gene. In DNA, the CDR3 is TGCGCCAGCAGCCAAGGGTTTGACAGGGGGGGTGGCTACACCTTC. Translated: CASSQGFDRGGGYTF.

This chain connects TRBV5-5 to TRBJ2-2, with TRBD2 identical over 12 bases. The V gene end was trimmed by 0 bases and the J gene end by 7 bases; junction bases not matched to a gene: 4. This CDR3 is built from 16 residues. CDR1 and CDR2 (germline): SGHKS, YYEKEE (reference sequence). CDR3: CASSLAASGGDGELFF. The CDR3 DNA sequence: TGTGCCAGCAGCTTGGCTGCTAGCGGGGGGGACGGGGAGCTGTTTTTT.

The V and J genes are TRBV5-1 and TRBJ2-3; D perhaps matches TRBD1 (5 bases). The germline V gene has CDR1 SGHRS and CDR2 YFSETQ. The CDR3 loop spans 15 amino acids. Trimming stripped 0 bases from V and 0 bases from J, with 8 bases between. The CDR3 loop is CASSLGQLSTDTQYF. CDR3 bases: TGCGCCAGCAGCTTGGGACAGCTTAGCACAGATACGCAGTATTTT.

This clone was recorded once. This chain connects TRBV18 to TRBJ2-5; D may be TRBD1 (5 bases). The CDR3 contains 13 residues. The V gene's germline CDR1 is KGHSH and CDR2 LQKENI. V lost 2 bases and J 1 base, leaving 5 bases between the germline ends. The CDR3 protein is CASSPGAQETQYF. For the CDR3, the DNA is TGTGCCAGCTCACCAGGGGCCCAAGAGACCCAGTACTTC. The variable domain in full, with the rest retrieved from reference TRBV18 and TRBJ2-5, is NAGVMQNPRHLVRRRGQEARLRCSPMKGHSHVYWYRQLPEEGLKFMVYLQKENIIDESGMPKERFSAEFPKEGPSILRIQQVVRGDSAAYFCASSPGAQETQYFGPGTRLLVL.

The rearrangement joins TRBV7-9 to TRBJ1-4; D might be TRBD1 (6 bases). The V and J ends lost 5 bases and 2 bases respectively, with 15 bases between them. Germline CDR1 and CDR2: SEHNR and FQNEAQ (reference sequence). This CDR3 spans 16 amino acids. The CDR3 region is CASSQARGATNEKLFF. The CDR3 nucleotides are TGTGCCAGCAGCCAGGCACGGGGGGCCACTAATGAAAAACTGTTTTTT.

This clone was detected once. The CDR3 nucleotides are TGTGCCAGCAGTTACAAGACGGGAGACTACAATGAGCAGTTCTTC. Protein product: CASSYKTGDYNEQFF. The chain has TRBV6-5 and TRBJ2-1, with D tentatively TRBD2 (6 bases). Germline V CDR1 and CDR2: MNHEY, SVGAGI. V was shortened by 2 bases and J by 3 bases, with 11 bases between the two germline ends. The CDR3 consists of 15 residues.

The chain employs TRBV7-3 and TRBJ2-1; TRBD1 aligns across 7 bases. The V and J ends lost 2 bases and 8 bases, in that order; junction bases with no gene match: 12. Germline loops: CDR1 SGHTA, CDR2 FQGTGA. The CDR3 consists of 16 residues. CDR3 DNA sequence: TGTGCCAGCAGCTTAGGGGTTAGGACAGGAGTCCATGAGCAGTTCTTC. It is translated as CASSLGVRTGVHEQFF.

The rearrangement uses TRBV12-5 and TRBJ2-1; TRBD2 matches 12 bases. V trimming: 0 bases; J trimming: 7 bases; junction bases outside the gene matches: 4. The CDR3 runs to 16 residues. Germline CDR1 and CDR2: LGHNT and FRNRAP. CDR3 DNA sequence: TGTGCTAGTGGTTTGGTTACTAGCGGGAGGAATAATGAGCAGTTCTTC. Its translation is CASGLVTSGRNNEQFF.

The chain joins TRBV29-1 to TRBJ2-2, with D maybe TRBD2 (6 bases). V lost 7 bases to trimming and J lost 5 bases, with 14 bases between them. CDR1 and CDR2 (germline): SQVTM, ANQGSEA. The CDR3 is 13 amino acids. The CDR3 region has the DNA TGCAGCGCACGGGACTGGGAGACCGGGGAGCTGTTTTTT. Its translation: CSARDWETGELFF.

The chain recombines TRBV2 with TRBJ2-1; maybe TRBD2 (6 bases). CDR1 is SNHLY, CDR2 FYNNEI, per germline. This CDR3 is 15 amino acids long. V was pared by 4 bases and J by 2 bases, with 12 bases between. The CDR3 sequence is CASSGQRATYNEQFF. CDR3 DNA: TGTGCCAGCAGTGGCCAGCGGGCTACCTACAATGAGCAGTTCTTC.

The chain uses TRBV6-1 and TRBJ1-2; a possible D gene is TRBD1 (5 bases). From germline, CDR1 is MNHNS and CDR2 SASEGT. The CDR3 runs 14 residues. V lost 4 bases to trimming and J lost 5 bases, with 14 bases between them. The CDR3 coding sequence is TGTGCCAGCAGTGGACAGCCCTTCGAATATGGCTACACCTTC. This gives the protein CASSGQPFEYGYTF.

Concerning this clone itself: The junction shows a germline mismatch at one end, possibly a read error. This rearrangement joins TRBV7-9 to TRBJ1-2; D gene ambiguous. Germline lookup yields CDR1 SEHNR and CDR2 FQNEAQ (reference sequence). CDR3 size: 12 residues. The CDR3 region is CSSSLGSGGYTF. CDR3 DNA: TGTTCCAGCAGCTTAGGAAGCGGTGGCTACACCTTC.

The chain employs TRBV6-6 and TRBJ2-1, with 8 positions matching TRBD2. The CDR3 is 14 residues long. CDR1 and CDR2 (germline): MNHNY, SVGAGI (reference sequence). The V gene end was trimmed by 7 bases and the J gene end by 5 bases; junction bases not matched to a gene: 7. In DNA form, the CDR3 reads TGTGCCAGCACACTAGCGGAGACCAACAATGAGCAGTTCTTC. Translation: CASTLAETNNEQFF.

The rearrangement uses TRBV27 and TRBJ2-1; 13 bases are shared with TRBD2. With 3 bases clipped from V and 8 bases from J, the junction kept 7 bases outside the gene matches. The CDR3 covers 16 residues. Germline V gene data show CDR1 as MNHEY and CDR2 as SMNVEV (reference sequence). The chain's CDR3 is CASSFHGTSGDHEQFF. The CDR3 bases are TGTGCCAGCAGTTTCCACGGGACTAGCGGGGACCATGAGCAGTTCTTC.

V gene TRBV21-1 combines with J gene TRBJ1-1; the DNA was not compared with TRBD1, the D call given in the table. TRBV21-1 is recorded as a pseudogene. The CDR3 sequence is 13 residues long. CDR3 nucleotides: TGTGCCAACCCAGACAGGGGTGGCACTGAAGCTTTCTTT. It translates to CANPDRGGTEAFF.

The rearrangement uses TRBV5-4 and TRBJ2-6; D gene uncertain. CDR1 and CDR2 from the germline V gene are SGHNT and YYREEE (reference sequence). The V end was cut by 5 bases, the J end by 2 bases, with 11 bases between. This CDR3 spans 15 amino acids. This CDR3 is CASRRLTPGANVLTF. The CDR3 DNA sequence: TGTGCCAGCAGGCGGTTAACTCCTGGGGCCAACGTCCTGACTTTC.

The chain couples TRBV6-1 to TRBJ2-3; D is perhaps TRBD2 (6 bases). From germline, CDR1 is MNHNS and CDR2 SASEGT. V was shortened by 3 bases and J by 6 bases, with 16 bases between the two germline ends. CDR3 size: 15 residues. The CDR3 protein is CASSESSGGADTQYF. The CDR3 nucleotides are TGTGCCAGCAGTGAGTCCTCCGGGGGTGCGGATACGCAGTATTTT.

This chain links TRBV2 with TRBJ1-5; the match to TRBD1 covers 11 bases. The CDR3 is 15 residues long. J gave up 7 bases and V 5 bases, and 7 bases lay outside the gene matches. Looked up from germline, CDR1 is SNHLY and CDR2 is FYNNEI. The CDR3 coding sequence is TGTGCCAGCAGTCGGGACAGGGGGTCTCAGCAGCCCCAGCATTTT. Translating gives CASSRDRGSQQPQHF.

The chain carries TRBV30 and TRBJ2-3; 12 nucleotides agree with TRBD1. Germline-derived CDR1 and CDR2 are GTSNPN and SVGIG (reference sequence). Losses at the gene ends were 6 bases for V and 3 bases for J; bases not matched to a gene: 4. This CDR3 has 14 residues. The CDR3 spells CACRDRGLTDTQYF. Here the CDR3 DNA reads TGTGCCTGTCGGGACAGGGGGCTAACAGATACGCAGTATTTT. The full variable domain, its missing parts supplied by reference TRBV30 and TRBJ2-3, is SQTIHQWPATLVQPVGSPLSLECTVEGTSNPNLYWYRQAAGRGLQLLFYSVGIGQISSEVPQNLSASRPQDRQFILSSKKLLLSDSGFYLCACRDRGLTDTQYFGPGTRLTVL.

The chain recombines TRBV6-1 with TRBJ1-6; 9 bases fit TRBD1. The CDR3 contains 12 residues. V shed 10 bases, J shed 10 bases, and the junction held 5 bases outside the gene matches. Germline-derived CDR1 and CDR2 are MNHNS and SASEGT. The CDR3 loop reads CATGQGNSPLHF. DNA of the CDR3: TGTGCCACGGGACAGGGTAACTCACCCCTCCACTTT.

Only a few counts were recorded for this clone. The chain recombines TRBV5-1 with TRBJ1-4, with D unclear. Trimming removed 4 bases from V and 7 bases from J, with 17 bases in between. The CDR3 sequence is 15 residues long. CDR1 and CDR2 from the germline V gene are SGHRS and YFSETQ. Written as DNA, the CDR3 is TGCGCCAGCAGCCTCCGACCGATTCGAGGTGAAAAACTGTTTTTT. Translating it yields CASSLRPIRGEKLFF. Full variable domain (missing parts from reference TRBV5-1 and TRBJ1-4): KAGVTQTPRYLIKTRGQQVTLSCSPISGHRSVSWYQQTPGQGLQFLFEYFSETQRNKGNFPGRFSGRQFSNSRSEMNVSTLELGDSALYLCASSLRPIRGEKLFFGSGTQLSVL.

Remarks on this clone: One end of the junction does not line up with germline, which may come from a read error. The rearrangement joins TRBV6-4 to TRBJ2-1, with TRBD1 matching over 9 bases. There are 18 residues in the CDR3. Germline CDR1 MRHNA, CDR2 SNTAGT. CDR3 nucleotide sequence: TGTGCCAGCAGTCAGGGGGGAAGACCGGGACAGGGAGACCTCGGTTTACTCTTC. Protein product: CASSQGGRPGQGDLGLLF.